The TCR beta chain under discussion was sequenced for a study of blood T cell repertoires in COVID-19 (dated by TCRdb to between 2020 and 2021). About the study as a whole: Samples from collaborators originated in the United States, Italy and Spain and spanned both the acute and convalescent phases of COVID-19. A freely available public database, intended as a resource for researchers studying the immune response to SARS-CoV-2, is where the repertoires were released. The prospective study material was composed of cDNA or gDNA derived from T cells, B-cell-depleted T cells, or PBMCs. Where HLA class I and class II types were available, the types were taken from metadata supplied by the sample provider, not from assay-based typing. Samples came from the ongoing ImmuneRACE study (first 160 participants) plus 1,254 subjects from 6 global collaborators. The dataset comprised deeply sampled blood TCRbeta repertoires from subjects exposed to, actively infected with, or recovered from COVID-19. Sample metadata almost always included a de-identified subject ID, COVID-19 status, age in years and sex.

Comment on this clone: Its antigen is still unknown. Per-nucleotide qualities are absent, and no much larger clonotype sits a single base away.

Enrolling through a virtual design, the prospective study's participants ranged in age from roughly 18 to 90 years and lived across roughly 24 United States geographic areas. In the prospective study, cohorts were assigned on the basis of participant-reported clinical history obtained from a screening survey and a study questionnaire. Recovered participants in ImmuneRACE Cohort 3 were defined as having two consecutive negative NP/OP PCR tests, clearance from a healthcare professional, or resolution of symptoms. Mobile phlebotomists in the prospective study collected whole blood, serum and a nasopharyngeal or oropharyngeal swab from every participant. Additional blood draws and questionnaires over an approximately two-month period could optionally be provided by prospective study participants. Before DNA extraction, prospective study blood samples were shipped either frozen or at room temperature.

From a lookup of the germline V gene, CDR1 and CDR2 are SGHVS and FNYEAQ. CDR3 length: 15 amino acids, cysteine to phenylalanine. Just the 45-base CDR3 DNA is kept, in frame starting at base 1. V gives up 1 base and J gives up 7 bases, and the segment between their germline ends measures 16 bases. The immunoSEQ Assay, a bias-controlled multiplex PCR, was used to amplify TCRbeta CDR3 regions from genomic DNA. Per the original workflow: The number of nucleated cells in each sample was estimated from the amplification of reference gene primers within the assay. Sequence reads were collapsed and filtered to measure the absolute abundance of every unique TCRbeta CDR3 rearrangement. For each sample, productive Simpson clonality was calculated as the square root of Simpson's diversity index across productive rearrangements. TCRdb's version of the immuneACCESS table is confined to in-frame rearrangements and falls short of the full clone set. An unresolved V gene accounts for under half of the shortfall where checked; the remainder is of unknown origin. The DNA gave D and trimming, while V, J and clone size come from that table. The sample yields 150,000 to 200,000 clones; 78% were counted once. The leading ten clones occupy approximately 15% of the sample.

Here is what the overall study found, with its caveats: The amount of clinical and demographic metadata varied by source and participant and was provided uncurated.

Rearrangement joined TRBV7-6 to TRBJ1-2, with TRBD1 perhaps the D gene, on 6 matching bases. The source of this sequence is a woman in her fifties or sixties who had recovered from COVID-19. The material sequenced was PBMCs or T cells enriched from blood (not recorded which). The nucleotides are TGTGCCAGCAGCTTAGAAGCGGGAGGGGGGAGTGGCTACACCTTC. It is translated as CASSLEAGGGSGYTF.